The clone carrying this T cell receptor (beta chain) was detected a few times. These data belong to a study of blood T cell repertoires in COVID-19. Overall study context: There were acute and convalescent COVID-19 samples, and they came from the United States, Italy and Spain.

Sequencing used immunoSEQ multiplex PCR; TCRdb keeps in-frame clones, though not all of them. Of over 90,000 clones listed, around 87% are singletons. V was clipped by 3 bases and J by 3 bases, with 21 bases between them. The CDR3 runs 17 residues. The germline CDR1 and CDR2 sequences are LGHDT and YNNKEL (reference sequence). This clonotype originated in a human donor in a cohort sampled during active COVID-19. Sequenced material: peripheral blood. The V call is TRBV3-1 (or the pseudogene TRBV3-2), the J call TRBJ2-7, with D tentatively TRBD1 (6 bases). DNA of the CDR3: TGTGCCAGCAGCCAGGGGGCCTTACTACCATCCTTCTACGAGCAGTACTTC. Its protein is CASSQGALLPSFYEQYF.